This TCR beta chain was retrieved from a study of shared clonotypes between healthy human individuals. The CDR3 consists of 13 residues. Germline V gene lookup returns CDR1 MNHEY and CDR2 SMNVEV (reference sequence). Trimming removed 5 bases at V and 4 bases at J, with 12 bases between. Genomic DNA (from each subset) was split evenly across several immunoSEQ plates. Sorted-subset replicate PCRs used roughly 210 ng of genomic DNA. This amount corresponded to approximately 30,000 T cell genomes. The data were produced by immunoSEQ multiplex PCR, yet TCRdb's version contains in-frame clones alone and is incomplete. This sample has roughly 2.1 million clones, with approximately 94% found just once. As concerns this clone: The sample carries other DNA sequences with the same CDR3.

CD8 cells classed as naive were CD45RO-negative and positively selected for CCR7, excluding terminally differentiated effector memory CD45RA+ cells. The sequence was collected from a young man in good health. Some clones in this sample may be carry-over from other donors' samples. The rearrangement joins TRBV27 to TRBJ2-7; D is possibly TRBD2 (6 bases). The sample consisted of naive CD8+ T cells from PBMCs. CDR3 sequence (DNA): TGTGCCAGCAGTCCCGGGGGTGCTTACGAGCAGTACTTC. This sequence encodes CASSPGGAYEQYF.